The 12 T cell receptor beta chains below were found in one sample sequenced in a study of human T cells and chemical hapten exposure. Via MiXCR, TCRdb re-called the RACE reads, giving one row per CDR3 protein. This sample has about 380,000 distinct CDR3 sequences, with roughly 4.8% found just once. Time point defined: patch test 1, 2 weeks after DPC sensitization. Treatment meaning: therapeutic diphenylcyclopropenone sensitization with weekly scalp DPC. This specimen was whole blood, taken in connection with sensitization to the hapten diphenylcyclopropenone (DPC). These receptors were taken from a woman aged 45 to 65 with alopecia areata. Some clones in this sample may be carry-over from other donors' samples.

This sequence joins TRBV10-3 and TRBJ2-3; D remains ambiguous. The CDR3 spans 13 residues. Germline V gives CDR1 ENHRY, CDR2 SYGVKD. Between the trimmed V and J ends, which lost 10 bases and 5 bases, there was a span of 16 bases. The CDR3 DNA reads as TGTGCCACCTCTTCGGGTGGCGAAGATACGCAGTATTTT. Its translation is CATSSGGEDTQYF.

The table lists this clonotype with many counts. The V and J genes are TRBV3-1 and TRBJ1-6; D may be TRBD1 (5 bases). With 1 base removed from V and 6 bases from J, the gap between germline ends came to 16 bases. Germline CDR1 LGHDT, CDR2 YNNKEL (reference sequence). The CDR3 is made up of 17 amino acids. In DNA, the CDR3 is TGTGCCAGCAGCCAAGGCGGGGTAATTCAGGGTAATTCACCCCTCCACTTT. Protein sequence: CASSQGGVIQGNSPLHF.

This clonotype was recorded at least ten times. CDR3 residues: CASSLGINSPLHF. CDR3 DNA: TGTGCCAGCAGCCTGGGAATTAATTCACCCCTCCACTTT. The V gene is TRBV3-1, the J gene TRBJ1-6, with D uncertain. V lost 4 bases and J lost 6, with 7 bases in between. In germline, CDR1 is LGHDT, CDR2 YNNKEL (reference sequence). The CDR3 has 13 residues.

This clonotype was counted at least ten times. The chain links TRBV11-2 to TRBJ1-2; D not resolved. The CDR3 sequence is 14 residues long. Deletions cut 5 bases from V and 5 bases from J, with 15 bases between. Germline CDR1 reads SGHAT; CDR2 reads FQNNGV. DNA of the CDR3: TGTGCCAGCAGCCGCATGGAGGGTCCGTATGGCTACACCTTC. It codes for CASSRMEGPYGYTF.

The chain joins TRBV5-1 to TRBJ1-5, with D uncertain. The CDR3 is made up of 14 amino acids. Trimming took off 0 bases at V and 4 bases at J, with 8 bases between the two ends. The germline V gene has CDR1 SGHRS and CDR2 YFSETQ. The CDR3 coding sequence is TGCGCCAGCAGCTTGGGGAGTGTGAATCAGCCCCAGCATTTT. This encodes CASSLGSVNQPQHF.

This clonotype has a handful of counts. The chain uses TRBV9 and TRBJ2-3; possible D gene TRBD1, 5 bases. Germline V gives CDR1 SGDLS, CDR2 YYNGEE. V was cut by 0 bases and J by 3 bases, with 14 bases left in between. The CDR3 runs to 16 residues. The DNA for the CDR3 is TGTGCCAGCAGCGTAGAGGGCCAGGGAAGAACAGATACGCAGTATTTT. It translates to CASSVEGQGRTDTQYF.

This clonotype was picked up many times. V usage is TRBV29-1 and J usage is TRBJ2-3; 9 bases are shared with TRBD2. CDR1 SQVTM and CDR2 ANQGSEA come from the germline V gene. The CDR3 has 15 residues. V gave up 3 bases and J gave up 0 bases; unmatched junction bases: 4. The CDR3 is CSVDGLAPSTDTQYF. DNA for the CDR3: TGCAGCGTTGATGGACTAGCGCCCAGCACAGATACGCAGTATTTT.

The chain joins TRBV5-4 to TRBJ2-4; 9 positions agree with TRBD1. V was clipped by 0 bases and J by 9 bases; unmatched bases: 4. Looked up from germline, CDR1 is SGHNT and CDR2 is YYREEE (reference sequence). CDR3 length: 14 residues. The CDR3 loop reads CASSLEQGAGIQYF. CDR3 bases: TGTGCCAGCAGCTTGGAACAGGGGGCGGGCATTCAGTACTTC.

The V call is TRBV9, the J call TRBJ2-2; tentative D call: TRBD1 (5 bases). Germline-derived CDR1 and CDR2 are SGDLS and YYNGEE. CDR3 length: 16 residues. Trimming removed 0 bases from V and 0 bases from J, with 9 bases in between. CDR3 coding DNA: TGTGCCAGCAGCGTAGTTAGGGGTCCGAACACCGGGGAGCTGTTTTTT. It specifies CASSVVRGPNTGELFF.

This sequence joins TRBV20-1 and TRBJ2-3; 7 bases are shared with TRBD2. The CDR3 is 12 residues long. Germline values: CDR1 DFQATT, CDR2 SNEGSKA (reference sequence). J lost 6 bases, V lost 5 bases, and 5 bases had no gene match. The CDR3 region is CSADGRSDTQYF. Here the CDR3 DNA reads TGCAGTGCTGACGGGAGGTCGGATACGCAGTATTTT.

To note about this clonotype: Since no conserved phenylalanine or tryptophan closes the CDR3, a read error is the likely cause. This chain uses TRBV4-1 with TRBJ1-1; 7 positions match TRBD1. This CDR3 comprises 15 residues. With 0 bases clipped from V and 7 bases from J, the junction kept 8 bases outside the gene matches. CDR1 MGHRA and CDR2 YSYEKL come from the germline V gene. CDR3 in amino acids: CASSQDKVTGSEAFC. The CDR3 DNA reads TGCGCCAGCAGCCAAGATAAGGTGACAGGGAGTGAAGCTTTCTGT.

This clonotype was found many times. The rearrangement joins TRBV7-6 to TRBJ2-3; 13 nucleotides line up with TRBD2. Germline V gene data show CDR1 as SGHVS and CDR2 as FNYEAQ. The CDR3 is 13 residues long. With V trimmed by 7 bases and J by 8 bases, 3 bases remained unmatched. The CDR3 is CASKLAGGGTQYF. CDR3 sequence (DNA): TGTGCCAGCAAACTAGCGGGAGGGGGTACGCAGTATTTT. Filled out from reference TRBV7-6 and TRBJ2-3, the complete variable domain reads GAGVSQSPRYKVTKRGQDVALRCDPISGHVSLYWYRQALGQGPEFLTYFNYEAQQDKSGLPNDRFSAERPEGSISTLTIQRTEQRDSAMYRCASKLAGGGTQYFGPGTRLTVL.